This TCR beta chain was retrieved from a study of control samples from healthy donors and cancer patients. The count of this clone is one. With 2 bases clipped from V and 7 bases from J, the junction kept 7 bases outside the gene matches. CDR3 length equals 14 residues. Germline V lookup: CDR1 MNHEY, CDR2 SVGAGI. Profiling relied on immunoSEQ multiplex PCR, and the TCRdb table lists in-frame clones only, not all of them. The top ten clones hold around 6.2% of a sample with about 150,000 clones, approximately 94% of them seen once. The chain employs TRBV6-5 and TRBJ2-7; 8 bases map to TRBD1. The clonotype originates from a man aged 35-49 years in good health. The sequencing sample was made of blood. The CDR3 sequence: CASSYRQGMDEQYF. The CDR3 DNA sequence: TGTGCCAGCAGTTACCGACAGGGGATGGATGAGCAGTACTTC.